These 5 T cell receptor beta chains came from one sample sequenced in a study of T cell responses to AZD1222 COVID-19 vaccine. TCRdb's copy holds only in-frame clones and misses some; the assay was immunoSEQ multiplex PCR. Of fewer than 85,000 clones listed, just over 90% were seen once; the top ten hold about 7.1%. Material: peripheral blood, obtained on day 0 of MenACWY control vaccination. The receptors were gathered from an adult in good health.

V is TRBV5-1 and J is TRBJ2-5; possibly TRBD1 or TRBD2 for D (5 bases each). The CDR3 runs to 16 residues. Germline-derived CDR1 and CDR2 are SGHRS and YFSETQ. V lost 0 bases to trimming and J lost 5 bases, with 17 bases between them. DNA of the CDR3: TGCGCCAGCAGCTTGGAGGGGACGACCCAAACGGAGACCCAGTACTTC. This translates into CASSLEGTTQTETQYF.

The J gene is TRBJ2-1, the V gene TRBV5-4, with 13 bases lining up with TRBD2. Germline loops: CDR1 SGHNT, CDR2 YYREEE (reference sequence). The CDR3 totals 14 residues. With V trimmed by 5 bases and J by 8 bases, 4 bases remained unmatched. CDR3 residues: CASRLAGGPDEQFF. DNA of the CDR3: TGTGCCAGCAGACTAGCGGGGGGGCCGGATGAGCAGTTCTTC.

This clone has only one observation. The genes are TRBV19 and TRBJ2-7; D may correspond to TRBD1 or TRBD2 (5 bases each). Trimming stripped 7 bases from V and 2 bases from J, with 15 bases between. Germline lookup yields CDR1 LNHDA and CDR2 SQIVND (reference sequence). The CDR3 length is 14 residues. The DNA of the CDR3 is TGTGCCAGTATTCCCTCGGGGCCACCCTACGAGCAGTACTTC. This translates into CASIPSGPPYEQYF.

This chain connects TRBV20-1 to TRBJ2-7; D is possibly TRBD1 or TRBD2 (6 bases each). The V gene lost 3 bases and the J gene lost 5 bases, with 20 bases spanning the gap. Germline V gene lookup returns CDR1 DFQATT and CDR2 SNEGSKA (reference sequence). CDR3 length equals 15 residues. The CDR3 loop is CSASGGGNLWDEQYF. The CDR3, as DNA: TGCAGTGCTAGTGGAGGGGGGAATTTGTGGGACGAGCAGTACTTC.

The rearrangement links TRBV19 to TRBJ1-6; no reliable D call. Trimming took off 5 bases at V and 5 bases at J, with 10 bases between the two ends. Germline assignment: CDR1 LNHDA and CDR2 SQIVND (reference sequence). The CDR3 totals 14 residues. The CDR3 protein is CASSEGFNNSPLHF. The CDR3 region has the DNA TGTGCCAGTAGTGAGGGTTTTAATAATTCACCCCTCCACTTT.